The present T cell receptor beta chain was sequenced within a study of T cell responses to AZD1222 COVID-19 vaccine (dated by TCRdb to 2020 to 2022). About the investigation overall: TCR sequencing covered 230 or so trial participants: 200 to 220 given two doses of AZD1222 and 26 given two doses of MenACWY control vaccine. Trial participants were enrolled by age into 18-55, 56-69 and 70-plus year subgroups, with 148, 28 and 57 TCR-sequenced participants respectively.

The CDR3 regions of human TCRbeta chains were analyzed by immunosequencing. Processing in the source paper ran as follows. TCRs in the repertoires were compared against a reference library of SARS-CoV-2-specific TCRs that had been generated with the MIRA antigen-specificity platform. Breadth was defined as the fraction of unique TCRs that were SARS-CoV-2-associated. Depth was defined as the fraction of total T cells that were SARS-CoV-2-associated. Using the MIRA data, each spike-specific TCR was mapped to the spike region that the TCR reacts to and placed in a CD4 or CD8 class. Log10-transformed breadth and depth values were compared by one-way ANOVA with Sidak's multiple comparisons tests. Sourced from immuneACCESS, this table was stored by TCRdb with only in-frame sequences that have V and J called. A share of the clones is absent; for the studies checked, an unresolved V gene accounts for under half, and the remainder has no known explanation. The V and J calls and clone size come from that table; D and trimming were worked out from the DNA. The sample contains 95,000 to 130,000 clones, roughly nine tenths of them found a single time. The leading ten clones occupy 1.6% of the sample.

Read against the paper, the sample's time point label means: about 28 days (+/-7) after the second vaccine dose. Because spike-specific TCR depth and breadth did not differ between the two schedules, AZD1222 recipients who got a second dose at roughly 4 weeks were pooled with those who got a second dose at roughly 12 weeks. Vaccinee samples were obtained from the UK trials COV001 and COV002, which included a single-blind randomized controlled phase 2/3 trial of AZD1222 (ChAdOx1 nCoV-19) in healthy adults. For TCRbeta chain sequencing, PBMC samples from trial participants were taken at day 0 and at day 28 after the second dose. From the germline V gene, CDR1 is SGHTA and CDR2 is FQGTGA. Inclusive of the bounding cysteine and phenylalanine, the CDR3 is 15 residues long. The only DNA kept is the CDR3, 45 bases in frame from the first base. V is pared back by 5 bases and J by 0 bases, with 14 bases lying between the germline termini.

The research as a whole found: Conclusions about previously exposed vaccinees were limited because only six AZD1222 recipients were SARS-CoV-2 seropositive at baseline. Participants were mostly white British and included more females than males, and it was suggested by the authors that clonal diversity may have been underestimated. After two AZD1222 doses, both the breadth and the depth of spike-specific TCRs were significantly higher than at day 0 and than in MenACWY recipients. Vaccine-associated CD4 TCRs spanned the whole spike protein, with dominant responses in regions 160-218 and 743-854. Reportedly, close to half of the unique spike-specific TCRs recognized epitopes lying outside the regions that are mutated in the B.1.351 and B.1.1.7 variants. The 56-69-year group was small, and its depth increase did not reach significance, likely because of low power. No day 14 peak-response samples were available, so repertoires were characterized only after the peak T cell response.

As to this clone: Its antigen is currently not known. Base qualities are not provided; no much larger clone lies one nucleotide away.

The sequencing here drew on peripheral blood, taken 28 days after the second AZD1222 dose. The sequence derives from an adult who received the AZD1222 COVID-19 vaccine. The chain was built from TRBV7-3 and TRBJ2-7; D gene: possibly TRBD1, on 6 matching bases. The sequenced DNA: TGTGCCAGCAGCCCCGGGACATCCTTCTCCTACGAGCAGTACTTC. This codes for CASSPGTSFSYEQYF.